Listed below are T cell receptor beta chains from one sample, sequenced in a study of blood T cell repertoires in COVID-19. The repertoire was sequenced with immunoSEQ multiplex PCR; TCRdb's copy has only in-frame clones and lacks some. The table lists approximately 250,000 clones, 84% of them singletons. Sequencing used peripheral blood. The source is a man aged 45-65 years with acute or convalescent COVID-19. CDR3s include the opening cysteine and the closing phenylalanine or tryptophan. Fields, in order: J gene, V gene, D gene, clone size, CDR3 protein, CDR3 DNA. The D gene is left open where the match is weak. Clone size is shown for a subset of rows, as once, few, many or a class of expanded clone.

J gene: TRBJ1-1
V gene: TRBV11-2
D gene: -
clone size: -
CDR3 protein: CASSVGGRDTEAFF
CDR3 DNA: TGTGCCAGCAGCGTCGGGGGGCGGGACACTGAAGCTTTCTTT

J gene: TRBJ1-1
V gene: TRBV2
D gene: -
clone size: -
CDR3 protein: CASRQELNTEAFF
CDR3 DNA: TGTGCCAGCCGACAGGAGCTGAACACTGAAGCTTTCTTT

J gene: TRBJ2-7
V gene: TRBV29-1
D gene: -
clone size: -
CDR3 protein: CSAPLPPTYEQYF
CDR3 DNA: TGCAGCGCACCCCTCCCCCCTACCTACGAGCAGTACTTC

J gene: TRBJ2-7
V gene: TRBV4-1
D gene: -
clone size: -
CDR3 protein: CASSQDPGTYEQYF
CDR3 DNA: TGCGCCAGCAGCCAAGACCCGGGGACCTACGAGCAGTACTTC

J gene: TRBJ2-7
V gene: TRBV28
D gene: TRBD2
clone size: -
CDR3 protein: CASSRDNSGSLEQYF
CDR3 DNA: TGTGCCAGCAGTCGTGACAATAGCGGGAGTCTCGAGCAGTACTTC

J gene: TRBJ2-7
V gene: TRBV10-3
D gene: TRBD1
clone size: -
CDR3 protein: CAIMAGQGDEQYF
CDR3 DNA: TGTGCCATCATGGCGGGACAGGGCGACGAGCAGTACTTC

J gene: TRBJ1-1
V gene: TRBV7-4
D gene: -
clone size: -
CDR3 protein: CASSLRGRRHNTEAFF
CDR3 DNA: TGTGCCAGCAGCCTAAGAGGGCGGAGACACAACACTGAAGCTTTCTTT

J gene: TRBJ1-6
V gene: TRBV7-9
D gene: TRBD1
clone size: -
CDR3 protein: CASSWTPGQGFSPLHF
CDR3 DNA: TGTGCCAGCAGCTGGACCCCGGGACAGGGGTTTTCACCCCTCCACTTT

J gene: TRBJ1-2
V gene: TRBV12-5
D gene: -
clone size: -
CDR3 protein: CASGGGRNYGYTF
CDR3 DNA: TGTGCTAGTGGTGGGGGCCGCAACTATGGCTACACCTTC

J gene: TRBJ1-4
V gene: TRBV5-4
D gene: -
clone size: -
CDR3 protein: CASSPPGEKLFF
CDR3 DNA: TGTGCCAGCAGCCCTCCGGGTGAAAAACTGTTTTTT

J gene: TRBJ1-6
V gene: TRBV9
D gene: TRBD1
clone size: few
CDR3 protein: CASSVTGASSYNSPLHF
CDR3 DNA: TGTGCCAGCAGCGTAACAGGGGCGAGCTCCTATAATTCACCCCTCCACTTT

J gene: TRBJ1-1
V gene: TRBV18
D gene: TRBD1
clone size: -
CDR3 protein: CASSLYDRGAEAFF
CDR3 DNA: TGTGCCAGCTCACTATATGACAGGGGCGCTGAAGCTTTCTTT

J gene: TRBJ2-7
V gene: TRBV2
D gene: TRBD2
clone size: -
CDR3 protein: CASSRGLAGGYEQYF
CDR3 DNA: TGTGCCAGCAGCCGGGGACTAGCGGGAGGCTACGAGCAGTACTTC

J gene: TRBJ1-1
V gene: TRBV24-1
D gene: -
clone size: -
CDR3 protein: CATSDFGEAFF
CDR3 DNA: TGTGCCACCAGTGATTTCGGTGAAGCTTTCTTT

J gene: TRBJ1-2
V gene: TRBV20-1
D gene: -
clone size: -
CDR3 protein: CSASNTDSVYGYTF
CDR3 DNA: TGCAGTGCTAGTAACACGGACAGTGTCTATGGCTACACCTTC

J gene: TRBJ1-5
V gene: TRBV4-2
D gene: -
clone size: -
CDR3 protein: CASSQIREINQPQHF
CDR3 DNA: TGTGCCAGCAGCCAGATTAGGGAGATCAATCAGCCCCAGCATTTT

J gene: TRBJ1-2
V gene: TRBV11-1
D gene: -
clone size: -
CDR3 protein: CASSLAAGPYGYTF
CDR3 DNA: TGTGCCAGCAGCTTAGCGGCGGGGCCCTATGGCTACACCTTC

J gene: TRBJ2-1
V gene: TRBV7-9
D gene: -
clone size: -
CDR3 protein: CASISASSYNEQFF
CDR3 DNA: TGTGCCAGCATTTCAGCGAGCTCCTACAATGAGCAGTTCTTC